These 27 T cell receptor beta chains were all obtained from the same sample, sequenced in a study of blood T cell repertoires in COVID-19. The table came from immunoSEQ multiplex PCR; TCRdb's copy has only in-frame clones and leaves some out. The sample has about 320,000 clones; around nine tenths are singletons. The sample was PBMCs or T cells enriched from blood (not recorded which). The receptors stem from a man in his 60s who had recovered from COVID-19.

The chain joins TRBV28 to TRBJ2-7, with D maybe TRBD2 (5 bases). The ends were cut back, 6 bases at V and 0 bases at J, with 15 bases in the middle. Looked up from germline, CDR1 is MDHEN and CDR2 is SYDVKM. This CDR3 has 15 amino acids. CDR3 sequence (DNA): TGTGCCAGCAGCACCATCACTAGAAGCTCCTACGAGCAGTACTTC. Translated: CASSTITRSSYEQYF.

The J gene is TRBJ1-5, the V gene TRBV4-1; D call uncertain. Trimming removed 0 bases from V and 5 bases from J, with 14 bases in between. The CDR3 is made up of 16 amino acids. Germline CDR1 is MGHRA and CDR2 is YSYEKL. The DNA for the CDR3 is TGCGCCAGCAGCCAAGAACCTCCCGGGATCTATCAGCCCCAGCATTTT. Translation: CASSQEPPGIYQPQHF.

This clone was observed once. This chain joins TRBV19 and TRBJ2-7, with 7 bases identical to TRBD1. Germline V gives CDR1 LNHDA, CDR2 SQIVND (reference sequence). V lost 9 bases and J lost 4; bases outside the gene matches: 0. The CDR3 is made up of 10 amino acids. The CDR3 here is CARQGYEQYF. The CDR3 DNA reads TGTGCCAGACAGGGGTACGAGCAGTACTTC.

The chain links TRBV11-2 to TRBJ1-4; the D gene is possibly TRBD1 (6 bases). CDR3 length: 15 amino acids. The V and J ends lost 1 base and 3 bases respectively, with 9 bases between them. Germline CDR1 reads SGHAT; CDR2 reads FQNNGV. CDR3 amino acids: CASSLGRGPNEKLFF. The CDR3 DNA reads TGTGCCAGCAGCTTAGGCAGGGGACCTAATGAAAAACTGTTTTTT.

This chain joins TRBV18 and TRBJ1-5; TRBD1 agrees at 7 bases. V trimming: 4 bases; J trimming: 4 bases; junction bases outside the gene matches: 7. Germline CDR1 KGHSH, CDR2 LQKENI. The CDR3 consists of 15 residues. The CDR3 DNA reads TGTGCCAGCTCACGCCGACAGGGAGAAAATCAGCCCCAGCATTTT. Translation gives CASSRRQGENQPQHF.

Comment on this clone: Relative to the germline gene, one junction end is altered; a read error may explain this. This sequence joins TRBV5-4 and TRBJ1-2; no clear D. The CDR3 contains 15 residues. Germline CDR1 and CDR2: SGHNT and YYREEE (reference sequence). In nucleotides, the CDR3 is TGTGCCAGCACCTTGGGATTGGAAGAGCGAGGAGGCTACACCTTC. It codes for CASTLGLEERGGYTF.

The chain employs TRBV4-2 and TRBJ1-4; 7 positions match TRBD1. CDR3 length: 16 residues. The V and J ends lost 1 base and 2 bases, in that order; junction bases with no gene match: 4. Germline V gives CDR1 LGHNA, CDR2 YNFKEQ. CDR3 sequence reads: CASSQVGQATNEKLFF. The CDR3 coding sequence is TGTGCCAGCAGCCAAGTAGGACAGGCGACTAATGAAAAACTGTTTTTT.

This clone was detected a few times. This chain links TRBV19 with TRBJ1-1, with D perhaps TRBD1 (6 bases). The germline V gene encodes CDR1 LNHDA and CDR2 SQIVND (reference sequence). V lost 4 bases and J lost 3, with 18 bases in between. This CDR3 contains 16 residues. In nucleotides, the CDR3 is TGTGCCAGTAGTAGCCCTTCACAGGCAGGGGACACTGAAGCTTTCTTT. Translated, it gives CASSSPSQAGDTEAFF.

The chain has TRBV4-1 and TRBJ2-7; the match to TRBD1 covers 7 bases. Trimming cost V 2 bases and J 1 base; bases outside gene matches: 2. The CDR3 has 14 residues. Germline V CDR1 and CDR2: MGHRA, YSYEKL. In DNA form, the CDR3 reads TGCGCCAGCAGCCAATGGACAGGATCCTACGAGCAGTACTTC. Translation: CASSQWTGSYEQYF.

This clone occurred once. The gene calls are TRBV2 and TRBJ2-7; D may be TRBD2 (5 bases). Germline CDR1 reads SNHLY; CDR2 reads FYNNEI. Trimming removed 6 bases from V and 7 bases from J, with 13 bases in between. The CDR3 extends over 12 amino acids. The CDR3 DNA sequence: TGTGCCAGCAGACCTTCAAGGGAGGAGCAGTACTTC. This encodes CASRPSREEQYF. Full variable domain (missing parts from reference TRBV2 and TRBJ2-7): EPEVTQTPSHQVTQMGQEVILRCVPISNHLYFYWYRQILGQKVEFLVSFYNNEISEKSEIFDDQFSVERPDGSNFTLKIRSTKLEDSAMYFCASRPSREEQYFGPGTRLTVT.

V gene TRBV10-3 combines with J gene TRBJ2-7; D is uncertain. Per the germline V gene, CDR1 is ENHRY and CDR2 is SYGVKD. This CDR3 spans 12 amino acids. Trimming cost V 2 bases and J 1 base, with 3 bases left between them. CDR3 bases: TGTGCCATCAGTGAGGAGTCCTACGAGCAGTACTTC. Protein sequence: CAISEESYEQYF.

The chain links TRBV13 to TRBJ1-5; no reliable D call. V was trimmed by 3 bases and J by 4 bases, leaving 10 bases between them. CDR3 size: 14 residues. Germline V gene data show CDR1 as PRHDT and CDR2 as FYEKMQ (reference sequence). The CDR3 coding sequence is TGTGCCAGCAGCTTTCGGGGTCCGAATCAGCCCCAGCATTTT. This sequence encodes CASSFRGPNQPQHF.

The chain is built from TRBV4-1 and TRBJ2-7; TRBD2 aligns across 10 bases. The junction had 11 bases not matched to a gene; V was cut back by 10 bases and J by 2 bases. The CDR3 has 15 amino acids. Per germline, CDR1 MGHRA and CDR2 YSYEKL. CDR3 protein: CANSGMSGGAYEQYF. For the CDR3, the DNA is TGCGCCAACTCGGGGATGAGCGGGGGGGCCTACGAGCAGTACTTC.

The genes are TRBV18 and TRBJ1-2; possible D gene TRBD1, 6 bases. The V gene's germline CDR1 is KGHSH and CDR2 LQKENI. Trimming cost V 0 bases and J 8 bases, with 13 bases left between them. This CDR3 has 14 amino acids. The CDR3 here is CASSPPQGWEGYTF. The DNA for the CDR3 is TGTGCCAGCTCACCACCACAGGGATGGGAGGGCTACACCTTC. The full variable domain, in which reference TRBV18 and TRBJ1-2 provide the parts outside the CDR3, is NAGVMQNPRHLVRRRGQEARLRCSPMKGHSHVYWYRQLPEEGLKFMVYLQKENIIDESGMPKERFSAEFPKEGPSILRIQQVVRGDSAAYFCASSPPQGWEGYTFGSGTRLTVV.

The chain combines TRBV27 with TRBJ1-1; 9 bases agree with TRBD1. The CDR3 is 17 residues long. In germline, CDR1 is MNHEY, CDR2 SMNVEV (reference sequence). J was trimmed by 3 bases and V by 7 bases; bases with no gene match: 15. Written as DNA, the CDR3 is TGTGCCAGCATGACATCGGACAGGGGCACTCGGTACACTGAAGCTTTCTTT. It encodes CASMTSDRGTRYTEAFF.

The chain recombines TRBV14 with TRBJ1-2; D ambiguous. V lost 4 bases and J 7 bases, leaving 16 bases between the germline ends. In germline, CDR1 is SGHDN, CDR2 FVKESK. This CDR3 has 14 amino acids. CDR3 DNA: TGTGCCAGCAGCCCACTCGACACCGGAGGTGGCTACACCTTC. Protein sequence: CASSPLDTGGGYTF. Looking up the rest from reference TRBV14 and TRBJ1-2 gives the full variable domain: EAGVTQFPSHSVIEKGQTVTLRCDPISGHDNLYWYRRVMGKEIKFLLHFVKESKQDESGMPNNRFLAERTGGTYSTLKVQPAELEDSGVYFCASSPLDTGGGYTFGSGTRLTVV.

As DNA, the CDR3 is TGTGCTAGTGGTTTGGCGGACAGAAAGGCCTACGAGCAGTACTTC. Amino acids: CASGLADRKAYEQYF. This chain uses TRBV12-5 with TRBJ2-7; the D gene is possibly TRBD1 (6 bases). Trimming cost V 1 base and J 2 bases, with 12 bases left between them. CDR3 size: 15 residues. Per germline, CDR1 LGHNT and CDR2 FRNRAP.

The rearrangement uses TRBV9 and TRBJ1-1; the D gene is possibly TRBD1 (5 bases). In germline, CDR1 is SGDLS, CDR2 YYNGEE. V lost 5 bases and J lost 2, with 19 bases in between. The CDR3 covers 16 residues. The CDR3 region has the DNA TGTGCCAGCAGTCCCGGGGGACGGACGGAAAACACTGAAGCTTTCTTT. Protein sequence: CASSPGGRTENTEAFF.

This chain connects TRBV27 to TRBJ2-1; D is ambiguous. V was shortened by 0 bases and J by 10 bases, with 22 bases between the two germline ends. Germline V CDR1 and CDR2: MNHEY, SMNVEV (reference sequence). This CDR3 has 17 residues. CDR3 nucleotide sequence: TGTGCCAGCAGTTTATCGTTAAATGCGGCGAAATGGATGGAGCAGTTCTTC. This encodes CASSLSLNAAKWMEQFF.

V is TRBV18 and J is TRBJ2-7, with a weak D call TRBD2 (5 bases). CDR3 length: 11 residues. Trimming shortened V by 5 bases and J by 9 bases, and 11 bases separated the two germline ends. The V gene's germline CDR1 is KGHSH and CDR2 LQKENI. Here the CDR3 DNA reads TGTGCCAGCTCAGGAGGAACCGGGCAGTACTTC. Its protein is CASSGGTGQYF.

The CDR3 DNA sequence: TGTGCCAGCAGCCGGGGACAGGGGACCGGGGAGCTGTTTTTT. Translated: CASSRGQGTGELFF. This chain connects TRBV13 to TRBJ2-2, with 10 bases matching TRBD1. Germline V gene sequence: CDR1 PRHDT, CDR2 FYEKMQ (reference sequence). The CDR3 has 14 amino acids. Trimming took 5 bases from V and 5 from J; bases not matched to a gene: 2.

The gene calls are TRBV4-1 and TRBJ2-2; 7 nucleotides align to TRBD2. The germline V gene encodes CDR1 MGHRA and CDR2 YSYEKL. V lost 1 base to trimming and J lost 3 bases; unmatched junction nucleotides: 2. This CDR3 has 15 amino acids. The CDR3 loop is CASSQGGRDTGELFF. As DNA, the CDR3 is TGCGCCAGCAGCCAAGGCGGGAGAGACACCGGGGAGCTGTTTTTT.

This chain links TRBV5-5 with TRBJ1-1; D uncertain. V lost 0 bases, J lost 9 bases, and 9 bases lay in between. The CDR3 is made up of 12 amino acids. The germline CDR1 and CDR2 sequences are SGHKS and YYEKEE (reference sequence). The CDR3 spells CASSLDNRKAFF. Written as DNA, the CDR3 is TGTGCCAGCAGCTTGGATAACAGAAAAGCTTTCTTT. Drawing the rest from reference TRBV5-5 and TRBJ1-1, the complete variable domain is DAGVTQSPTHLIKTRGQQVTLRCSPISGHKSVSWYQQVLGQGPQFIFQYYEKEERGRGNFPDRFSARQFPNYSSELNVNALLLGDSALYLCASSLDNRKAFFGQGTRLTVV.

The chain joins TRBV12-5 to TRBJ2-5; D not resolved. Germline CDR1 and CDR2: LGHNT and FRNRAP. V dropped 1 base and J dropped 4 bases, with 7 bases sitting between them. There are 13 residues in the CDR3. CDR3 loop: CASGLEPRETQYF. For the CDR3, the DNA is TGTGCTAGTGGTTTGGAGCCTCGAGAGACCCAGTACTTC.

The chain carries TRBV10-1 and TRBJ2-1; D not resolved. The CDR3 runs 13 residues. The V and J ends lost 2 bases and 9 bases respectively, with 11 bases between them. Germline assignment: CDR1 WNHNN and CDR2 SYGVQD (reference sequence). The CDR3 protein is CASSEPGRSEQFF. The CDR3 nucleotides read TGCGCCAGCAGTGAGCCGGGTCGGTCTGAGCAGTTCTTC.

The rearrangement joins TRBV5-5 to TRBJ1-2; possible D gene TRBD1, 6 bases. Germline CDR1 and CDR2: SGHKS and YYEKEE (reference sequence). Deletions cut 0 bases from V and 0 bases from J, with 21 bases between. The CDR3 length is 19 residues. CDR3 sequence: CASSLAEWGLWDPNYGYTF. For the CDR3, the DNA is TGTGCCAGCAGCTTGGCTGAATGGGGGCTATGGGATCCTAACTATGGCTACACCTTC.

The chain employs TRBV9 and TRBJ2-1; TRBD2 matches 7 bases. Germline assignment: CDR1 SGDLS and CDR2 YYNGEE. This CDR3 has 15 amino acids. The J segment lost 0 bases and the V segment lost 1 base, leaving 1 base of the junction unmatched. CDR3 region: CASSVREDSYNEQFF. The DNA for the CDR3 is TGTGCCAGCAGCGTACGGGAGGACTCCTACAATGAGCAGTTCTTC.